This T cell receptor (beta chain) was identified in a study of CD8 T cells in ankylosing spondylitis. Points from the study as a whole: Prior literature has documented some motif variants in synovial fluid and blood from reactive arthritis. The authors reported significant enrichment of disease-linked clones in matched ankylosing spondylitis synovial fluid. Ankylosing spondylitis blood appeared to carry a characteristic TCR beta motif of 7 or 8 highly homologous variants.

TCRdb recomputed calls from the 5' RACE reads with MiXCR, one row per CDR3 protein. The table lists about 540,000 distinct CDR3 sequences, roughly 13% of them singletons. CDR3 length: 14 residues. The ends were cut back, 4 bases at V and 6 bases at J, with 11 bases in the middle. Germline CDR1 reads SGHRS; CDR2 reads YFSETQ. This clonotype has only a few counts. Its antigen is currently unknown. Sequenced sample: blood, either unsorted or a sorted T cell fraction (not recorded which). This chain connects TRBV5-1 to TRBJ1-6; a possible D gene is TRBD1 (6 bases). The source is a male donor with ankylosing spondylitis. The CDR3 DNA sequence: TGCGCCAGCAGCCCCAGGGGCACTAATTCACCCCTCCACTTT. As protein: CASSPRGTNSPLHF. The whole variable domain, filled in from reference TRBV5-1 and TRBJ1-6, reads KAGVTQTPRYLIKTRGQQVTLSCSPISGHRSVSWYQQTPGQGLQFLFEYFSETQRNKGNFPGRFSGRQFSNSRSEMNVSTLELGDSALYLCASSPRGTNSPLHFGNGTRLTVT.